The TCR beta chain described here comes from a study of blood T cell repertoires in COVID-19 (dated by TCRdb to between 2020 and 2021). Some background on the complete study: Samples from collaborators originated in the United States, Italy and Spain and spanned both the acute and convalescent phases of COVID-19. Deeply sampled blood TCRbeta repertoires from subjects exposed to, actively infected with, or recovered from COVID-19 were included in the dataset. Where available, HLA class I and class II types were taken from metadata supplied by the sample provider and were not determined by assay-based typing. The prospective study material was composed of cDNA or gDNA derived from T cells, B-cell-depleted T cells, or PBMCs. The samples were drawn from the first 160 participants of the ongoing ImmuneRACE study and from some 1,300 subjects provided by 6 global collaborators. A de-identified subject ID, COVID-19 status, age in years and sex were almost always included in the sample metadata. A freely available public database, intended as a resource for researchers studying the immune response to SARS-CoV-2, is where the repertoires were released. What the authors observed across the whole study: How much clinical and demographic metadata was included differed by source and by participant, and the metadata was provided uncurated.

On this clone: The antigen it recognizes is unknown. Base qualities are missing; no much larger clone stands one base away.

In the prospective study, participants were about 18 to 100 years old, resided in about 25 geographic areas of the United States, and were enrolled through a virtual design. In the prospective study, cohorts were assigned on the basis of participant-reported clinical history obtained from a screening survey and a study questionnaire. Recovered participants in ImmuneRACE Cohort 3 were defined as having two consecutive negative NP/OP PCR tests, clearance from a healthcare professional, or resolution of symptoms. In the prospective study, mobile phlebotomists collected whole blood, serum and a nasopharyngeal or oropharyngeal swab from each participant. Additional blood draws and questionnaires over a 2-month period could optionally be provided by prospective study participants. Blood samples from the prospective study were shipped frozen or at room temperature prior to DNA extraction. V was cut back by 0 bases and J by 0 bases, leaving a gap of 9 bases between them. CDR1 and CDR2, per the germline V gene, are MNHEY and SVGEGT. From the cysteine up to the phenylalanine, the CDR3 has a length of 15 residues. The DNA shown is the 45-base CDR3, in frame from base 1.

TCRbeta CDR3 regions were amplified from genomic DNA using the immunoSEQ Assay, a bias-controlled multiplex PCR. The authors' analysis ran thus. The number of nucleated cells in each sample was estimated from the amplification of reference gene primers within the assay. Sequence reads were collapsed and filtered to measure the absolute abundance of every unique TCRbeta CDR3 rearrangement. For each sample, productive Simpson clonality was calculated by taking the square root of Simpson's diversity index across productive rearrangements. Entries here come from immuneACCESS through TCRdb and include only in-frame sequences with V and J called. Some clones fail to appear in such tables; in the studies checked, an unresolved V gene covers under half of the shortfall, and the cause of the remainder is unknown. For V, J and clone size, that table is used; D and trimming come from the DNA. This sample comprises under 300,000 clones, around 88% of them detected only once. The ten largest make up 8.8% of the sample.

The source material was PBMCs or T cells enriched from blood (not recorded which). The TCR was taken from a man aged 40-49 years who had recovered from COVID-19. Rearrangement joined TRBV6-2 or TRBV6-3 to TRBJ2-7; 6 matching bases give a weak D call of TRBD2. The DNA is TGTGCCAGCAGTTACTCGGGGAGGTCCTCCTACGAGCAGTACTTC. It encodes CASSYSGRSSYEQYF.